The present entry profiles one T cell receptor (beta chain) with its context. This record comes from a study of T-cell reconstitution after alpha-beta-depleted transplantation in children. Researchers prepared the TCRbeta library using unique molecular identifiers, the study reports. TCRdb reprocessed the PCR reads via MiXCR and lists one record per CDR3 protein. The data show about 610,000 distinct CDR3 sequences, with about 11% seen just once and less than 5% held by the top ten. V was cut by 7 bases and J by 4 bases, with 16 bases left in between. Germline loops: CDR1 SQVTM, CDR2 ANQGSEA. The CDR3 extends over 13 amino acids.

This clonotype was obtained from a human donor who donated a stem cell graft to a child with acute myeloid leukemia. The input for sequencing was PBMCs from the stem cell graft donor, taken from the stem cell graft. This chain uses TRBV29-1 with TRBJ2-5, with a weak D call TRBD2 (7 bases). In DNA, the CDR3 is TGCAGCGCCTTCCTGAGGGGGGGAGAGACCCAGTACTTC. Protein product: CSAFLRGGETQYF.